Listed below are T cell receptor beta chains from one sample, sequenced in a study of T cell responses to AZD1222 COVID-19 vaccine. Measured with immunoSEQ multiplex PCR; TCRdb has only the in-frame clones, and not every one. The sample holds fewer than 180,000 clones, under 95% seen once. The sequenced sample was peripheral blood, obtained 28 days after the second AZD1222 dose. The receptor source for this set is an adult who received the AZD1222 COVID-19 vaccine. Each CDR3 is given with its conserved first and last residue. D genes are given only for firm matches. Only some rows state a clone size, as once, few, many or a class for expanded clones.

>TRBV11-3|TRBJ2-7|-|14|-
TGTGCCAGCAGCGCGAACAGGGAAGCCTACGAGCAGTACTTC
CASSANREAYEQYF
>TRBV18|TRBJ2-7|TRBD1|14|-
TGTGCCAGCTCACCAGGGACAGGAATCAACGAGCAGTACTTC
CASSPGTGINEQYF
>TRBV18|TRBJ2-6|-|18|-
TGTGCCAGCTCACGTATTACGGTGCCTTCTTCTGGGGCCAACGTCCTGACTTTC
CASSRITVPSSGANVLTF
>TRBV28|TRBJ2-7|-|14|-
TGTGCCAGCAGTTTCCAGGGTAATACCTACGAGCAGTACTTC
CASSFQGNTYEQYF
>TRBV2|TRBJ2-1|-|15|-
TGTGCCAGCAGTGTCATCAGGAGCTCCTACAATGAGCAGTTCTTC
CASSVIRSSYNEQFF
>TRBV7-2|TRBJ2-7|TRBD2|17|few
TGTGCCAGCACCCCAGCGGGAGCCTCGGGCTCGGCCTACGAGCAGTACTTC
CASTPAGASGSAYEQYF
>TRBV18|TRBJ1-5|-|13|once
TGTGCCAGCTCACCCGGGACGGCTCAGCCCCAGCATTTT
CASSPGTAQPQHF
>TRBV7-8|TRBJ1-2|-|15|-
TGTGCCAGCAGCTTTAGAAAGGTGGGGCTTTATGGCTACACCTTC
CASSFRKVGLYGYTF
>TRBV30|TRBJ2-5|-|12|-
TGTGCCTGGAGTGTAAACCCGGAGACCCAGTACTTC
CAWSVNPETQYF
>TRBV7-3|TRBJ1-2|-|13|-
TGTGCCAGCAGCTTCTCGAGGGCGGAGGGCTACACCTTC
CASSFSRAEGYTF
>TRBV27|TRBJ1-6|-|13|-
TGTGCCAGCGCCCCCGGGAGAAATTCACCCCTCCACTTT
CASAPGRNSPLHF
>TRBV27|TRBJ2-5|TRBD1|15|-
TGTGCCAGCAGCGGCCGGACAGGGTACCAAGAGACCCAGTACTTC
CASSGRTGYQETQYF
>TRBV3-1/TRBV3-2|TRBJ2-2|-|14|-
TGTGCCAGCAGCCCCTCGGGGACTCCCGGGGAGCTGTTTTTT
CASSPSGTPGELFF
>TRBV5-1|TRBJ1-6|-|16|-
TGCGCCAGCAGCCTTCGGGCGGAGGAGTATAATTCACCCCTCCACTTT
CASSLRAEEYNSPLHF
>TRBV28|TRBJ2-3|-|11|-
TGTGCCAGCAGGGGGCCGGATACGCAGTATTTT
CASRGPDTQYF
>TRBV7-3|TRBJ2-2|-|14|once
TGTGCCAGCAGCCCCCCGGGGTCGTCCGGGGAGCTGTTTTTT
CASSPPGSSGELFF
>TRBV7-7|TRBJ2-7|TRBD1|13|-
TGTGCCAGCAGCTTGGACAGGGGGAACGAGCAGTACTTC
CASSLDRGNEQYF
>TRBV19|TRBJ1-2|-|13|-
TGTGCCAGTAGTATCTTTGGCACTCGGGGCTACACCTTC
CASSIFGTRGYTF
>TRBV5-1|TRBJ1-3|-|14|once
TGCGCCAGCAGTCGGGGGATTGATGGAAACACCATATATTTT
CASSRGIDGNTIYF
>TRBV15|TRBJ1-3|-|19|-
TGTGCCACCAGCAGGACCGGAGTATTGGGACACCGCTCTGGAAACACCATATATTTT
CATSRTGVLGHRSGNTIYF
>TRBV10-3|TRBJ2-7|TRBD2|17|few
TGTGCCATCAGTGGACCGACGACTAGCGGGAGGTCCTACGAGCAGTACTTC
CAISGPTTSGRSYEQYF
>TRBV5-1|TRBJ1-6|-|15|-
TGCGCCAGCAGCTTGTCGGCGGGGGCTAATTCACCCCTCCACTTT
CASSLSAGANSPLHF
>TRBV12-5|TRBJ1-1|TRBD1|15|-
TGTGCTAGTGGTACCGGACAGGGCGGGACGGCTGAAGCTTTCTTT
CASGTGQGGTAEAFF
>TRBV5-1|TRBJ2-7|-|13|once
TGCGCCAGCAGCTCGGACCGCTCCTACGAGCAGTACTTC
CASSSDRSYEQYF
>TRBV7-6|TRBJ2-2|TRBD1|19|-
TGTGCCAGCAGCTTAAGTGCGGCAGGGGGCCAGACGAACACCGGGGAGCTGTTTTTT
CASSLSAAGGQTNTGELFF
>TRBV7-2|TRBJ1-1|-|15|once
TGTGCCAGCAGCGCCCATTGGGGAGGGAACACTGAAGCTTTCTTT
CASSAHWGGNTEAFF
>TRBV11-3|TRBJ2-3|-|16|-
TGTGCCAGCAGCTCCGGGACACAGACCCACACAGATACGCAGTATTTT
CASSSGTQTHTDTQYF
>TRBV29-1|TRBJ2-5|TRBD2|13|-
TGCAGCGTTTTAGCGGGAGCGCAAGAGACCCAGTACTTC
CSVLAGAQETQYF
>TRBV7-9|TRBJ2-6|-|18|-
TGTGCCAGCAGCTTATATGGGGGGCCGGTTTCTGGGGCCAACGTCCTGACTTTC
CASSLYGGPVSGANVLTF